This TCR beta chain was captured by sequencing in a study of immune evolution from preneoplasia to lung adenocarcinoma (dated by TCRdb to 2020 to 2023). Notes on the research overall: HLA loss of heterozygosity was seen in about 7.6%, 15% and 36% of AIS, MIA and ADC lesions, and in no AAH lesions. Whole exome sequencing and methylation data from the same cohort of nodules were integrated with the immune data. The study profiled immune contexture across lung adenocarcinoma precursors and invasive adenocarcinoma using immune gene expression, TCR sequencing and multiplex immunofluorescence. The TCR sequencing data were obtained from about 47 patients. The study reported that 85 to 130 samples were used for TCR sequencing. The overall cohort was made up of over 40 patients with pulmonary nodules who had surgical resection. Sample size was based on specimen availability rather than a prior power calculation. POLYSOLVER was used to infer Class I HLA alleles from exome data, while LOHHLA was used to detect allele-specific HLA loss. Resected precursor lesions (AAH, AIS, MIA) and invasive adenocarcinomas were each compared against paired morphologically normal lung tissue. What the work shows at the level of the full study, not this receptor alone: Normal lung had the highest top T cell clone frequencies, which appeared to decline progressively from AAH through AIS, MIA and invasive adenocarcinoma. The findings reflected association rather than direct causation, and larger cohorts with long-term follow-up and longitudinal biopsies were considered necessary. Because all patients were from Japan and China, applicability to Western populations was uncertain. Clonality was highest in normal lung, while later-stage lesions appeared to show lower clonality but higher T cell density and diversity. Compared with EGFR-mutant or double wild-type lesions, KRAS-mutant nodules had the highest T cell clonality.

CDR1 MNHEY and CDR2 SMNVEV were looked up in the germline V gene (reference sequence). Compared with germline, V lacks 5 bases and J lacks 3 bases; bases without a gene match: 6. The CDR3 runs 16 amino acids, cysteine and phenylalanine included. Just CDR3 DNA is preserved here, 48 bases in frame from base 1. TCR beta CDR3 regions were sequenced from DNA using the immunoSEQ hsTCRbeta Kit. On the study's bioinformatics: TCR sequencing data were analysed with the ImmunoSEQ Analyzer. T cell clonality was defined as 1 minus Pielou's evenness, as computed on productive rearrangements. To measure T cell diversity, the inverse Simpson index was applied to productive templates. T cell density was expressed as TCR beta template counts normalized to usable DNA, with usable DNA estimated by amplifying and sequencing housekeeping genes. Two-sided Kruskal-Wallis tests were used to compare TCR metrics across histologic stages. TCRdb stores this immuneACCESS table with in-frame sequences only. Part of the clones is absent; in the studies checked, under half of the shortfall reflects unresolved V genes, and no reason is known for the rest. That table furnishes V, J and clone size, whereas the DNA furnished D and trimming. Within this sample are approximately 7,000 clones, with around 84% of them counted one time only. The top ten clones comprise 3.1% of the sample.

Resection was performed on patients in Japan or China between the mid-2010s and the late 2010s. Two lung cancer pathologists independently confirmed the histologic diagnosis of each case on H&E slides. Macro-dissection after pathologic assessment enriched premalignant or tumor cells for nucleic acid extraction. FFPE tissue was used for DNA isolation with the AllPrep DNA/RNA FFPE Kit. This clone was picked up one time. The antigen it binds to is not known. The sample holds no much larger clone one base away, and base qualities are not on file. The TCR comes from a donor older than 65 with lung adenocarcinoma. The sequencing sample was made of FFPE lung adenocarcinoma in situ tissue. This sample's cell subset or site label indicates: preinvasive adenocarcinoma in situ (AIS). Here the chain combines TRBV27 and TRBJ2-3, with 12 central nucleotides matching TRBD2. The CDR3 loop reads CASSTLAGGRTDTQYF. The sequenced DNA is TGTGCCAGCAGTACACTAGCGGGAGGAAGGACAGATACGCAGTATTTT.